The next 28 T cell receptor beta chains were all read from a single sample in a study of OX40 agonist ivuxolimab in advanced cancers. The protocol was immunoSEQ multiplex PCR, while the TCRdb copy is restricted to in-frame clones and leaves out a portion. The sample lists over 60,000 clones, 65% to 90% seen once, with about 0.66% in the top ten. Sequenced material: CD4+ or CD8+ T cells sorted from blood, taken in a trial of the OX40 agonist ivuxolimab. These receptor sequences come from an adult with an advanced solid tumor such as melanoma, head and neck, liver or kidney cancer.

This chain connects TRBV7-3 to TRBJ2-5; 10 nucleotides align to TRBD2. Germline V lookup: CDR1 SGHTA, CDR2 FQGTGA. J gave up 5 bases and V 5 bases, and 8 bases lay outside the gene matches. The CDR3 has 15 amino acids. The CDR3 DNA reads TGTGCCAGCAGCCCCCTCGGACTAGCGGCTGAGACCCAGTACTTC. It translates to CASSPLGLAAETQYF.

This chain connects TRBV7-8 to TRBJ2-7, with D tentatively TRBD1 or TRBD2 (6 bases each). Trimming cost V 0 bases and J 4 bases, with 10 bases left between them. The CDR3 contains 14 residues. CDR1 SGHVS and CDR2 FQNEAQ come from the germline V gene. The CDR3 sequence is CASSLAQGRYEQYF. DNA for the CDR3: TGTGCCAGCAGCTTAGCTCAGGGGAGGTACGAGCAGTACTTC.

The chain links TRBV2 to TRBJ1-3; D remains unclear. The CDR3 is 15 residues long. The V and J ends lost 6 bases and 3 bases respectively, with 15 bases between them. CDR1 and CDR2 from the germline V gene are SNHLY and FYNNEI. The CDR3: CASRQTPDGGNTIYF. The CDR3 DNA is TGTGCCAGCAGACAAACCCCGGACGGTGGAAACACCATATATTTT.

The sample holds a few counts of this clone. The chain joins TRBV7-9 to TRBJ1-1; no definite D call. The length of the CDR3 is 14 residues. Deletions cut 5 bases from V and 1 base from J, with 11 bases between. CDR1 is SEHNR and CDR2 is FQNEAQ in the germline V gene (reference sequence). Written as DNA, the CDR3 is TGTGCCAGCAGCCTTACGGACGGGAACACTGAAGCTTTCTTT. It is translated as CASSLTDGNTEAFF.

CDR3 amino acids: CATSRGGQGTSNQPQHF. CDR3 sequence (DNA): TGTGCCACCAGCAGAGGTGGACAGGGGACGAGCAATCAGCCCCAGCATTTT. The chain joins TRBV15 to TRBJ1-5, with 9 positions matching TRBD1. V was clipped by 1 base and J by 1 base; unmatched bases: 5. This CDR3 is built from 17 residues. CDR1 and CDR2 (germline): LNHNV, YYDKDF (reference sequence).

In DNA form, the CDR3 reads TGTGCCAGCAGTTTACAACAGGGCGCCTACGAGCAGTACTTC. Amino acids: CASSLQQGAYEQYF. The chain couples TRBV6-5 to TRBJ2-7; D might be TRBD1 (6 bases). CDR3 length: 14 residues. Germline V lookup: CDR1 MNHEY, CDR2 SVGAGI. Trimming took 4 bases from V and 2 from J, leaving 12 bases between them.

This clone was seen a few times. The chain uses TRBV7-2 and TRBJ2-5, with 11 bases matching TRBD2. V lost 0 bases and J lost 2; bases outside the gene matches: 2. Germline loops: CDR1 SGHTA, CDR2 FQGNSA. This CDR3 has 16 amino acids. The CDR3 DNA sequence: TGTGCCAGCAGCTTAGCGTTAGCGGGGGGGCAAGAGACCCAGTACTTC. Encoded protein: CASSLALAGGQETQYF.

For the CDR3, the DNA is TGTGCCGACCGGGGGGGGACGCTAGAGACCCAGTACTTC. Translated, it gives CADRGGTLETQYF. The rearrangement links TRBV6-5 to TRBJ2-5; 8 bases are shared with TRBD2. V trimming: 11 bases; J trimming: 4 bases; junction bases outside the gene matches: 9. The CDR3 spans 13 residues. Germline V gene data show CDR1 as MNHEY and CDR2 as SVGAGI.

The chain links TRBV10-3 to TRBJ1-1; D perhaps matches TRBD1 (5 bases). V lost 8 bases and J lost 5, with 9 bases in between. The CDR3 extends over 11 amino acids. CDR1 is ENHRY and CDR2 is SYGVKD in the germline V gene. As DNA, the CDR3 is TGTGCCATCGGGGGGGGGACTGAAGCTTTCTTT. Protein: CAIGGGTEAFF.

V and J are TRBV6-1 and TRBJ2-3; the match to TRBD2 covers 10 bases. The CDR3 runs to 15 residues. Germline CDR1 MNHNS, CDR2 SASEGT. The V and J ends lost 5 bases and 4 bases, in that order; junction bases with no gene match: 6. DNA of the CDR3: TGTGCCAGCAGTCTAGCGGGGGATCGGGCAGATACGCAGTATTTT. Protein product: CASSLAGDRADTQYF.

A few counts support this clone. The genes are TRBV7-8 and TRBJ1-1; D remains ambiguous. The CDR3 runs 15 residues. V dropped 1 base and J dropped 4 bases, with 13 bases sitting between them. Germline V lookup: CDR1 SGHVS, CDR2 FQNEAQ. As DNA, the CDR3 is TGTGCCAGCAGCTTAGTTGGTGGGTTGGGCACTGAAGCTTTCTTT. Translated, it gives CASSLVGGLGTEAFF.

This chain links TRBV4-3 with TRBJ1-4, with unresolved D. Trimming pared 4 bases from V and 0 bases from J, leaving 9 bases between. The CDR3 length is 15 residues. CDR1 is LGHNA, CDR2 YSLEER, per germline. CDR3 in amino acids: CASSPRVATNEKLFF. For the CDR3, the DNA is TGCGCCAGCAGCCCCCGCGTTGCAACTAATGAAAAACTGTTTTTT.

The chain recombines TRBV19 with TRBJ1-4; a possible D gene is TRBD1 (5 bases). The V gene lost 5 bases and the J gene lost 4 bases, with 14 bases spanning the gap. CDR3 length: 15 residues. The germline V gene encodes CDR1 LNHDA and CDR2 SQIVND (reference sequence). CDR3 residues: CASSSSGGDNEKLFF. DNA of the CDR3: TGTGCCAGTAGTTCGTCGGGGGGGGATAATGAAAAACTGTTTTTT.

DNA of the CDR3: TGTGCCAGCAGCCAAGACCCCCCACTAGCGGTGATCGACACCGGGGAGCTGTTTTTT. This sequence encodes CASSQDPPLAVIDTGELFF. This chain links TRBV4-2 with TRBJ2-2; TRBD2 matches 8 bases. This CDR3 region has 19 residues. V shed 0 bases, J shed 3 bases, and the junction held 12 bases outside the gene matches. Germline CDR1 is LGHNA and CDR2 is YNFKEQ.

The chain uses TRBV10-3 and TRBJ2-7; TRBD1 matches 8 bases. The V and J ends lost 6 bases and 2 bases, in that order; junction bases with no gene match: 9. The CDR3 spans 15 residues. The germline CDR1 and CDR2 sequences are ENHRY and SYGVKD. This CDR3 is CAISQGARKAYEQYF. The CDR3 nucleotides are TGTGCCATCAGCCAGGGGGCGCGTAAGGCCTACGAGCAGTACTTC.

The chain uses TRBV10-3 and TRBJ1-1; 7 bases match TRBD1. After removal of 6 bases from V and 4 bases from J, the junction contained 5 bases not matched to a gene. The length of the CDR3 is 13 residues. The germline V gene encodes CDR1 ENHRY and CDR2 SYGVKD. The CDR3 sequence is CAIRQQGPTEAFF. The CDR3 DNA sequence: TGTGCCATCAGACAACAGGGGCCCACTGAAGCTTTCTTT.

V and J are TRBV2 and TRBJ1-2, with 9 positions matching TRBD1. Germline CDR1 and CDR2: SNHLY and FYNNEI. The CDR3 runs to 14 residues. V was clipped by 7 bases and J by 4 bases; unmatched bases: 7. CDR3 protein: CASTGTGFSYGYTF. The CDR3 DNA reads as TGTGCCAGCACCGGGACAGGGTTCAGCTATGGCTACACCTTC.

The chain couples TRBV12-5 to TRBJ1-1, with D maybe TRBD1 (6 bases). Per germline, CDR1 LGHNT and CDR2 FRNRAP. Trimming removed 6 bases at V and 10 bases at J, with 21 bases between. This CDR3 has 14 residues. The CDR3 sequence: CASGVGQGHIGAFF. Written as DNA, the CDR3 is TGTGCTAGTGGCGTAGGTCAGGGGCATATCGGAGCTTTCTTT. Using reference TRBV12-5 and TRBJ1-1 for the parts outside the CDR3, the full variable domain is DARVTQTPRHKVTEMGQEVTMRCQPILGHNTVFWYRQTMMQGLELLAYFRNRAPLDDSGMPKDRFSAEMPDATLATLKIQPSEPRDSAVYFCASGVGQGHIGAFFGQGTRLTVV.

As regards this clone: This same CDR3 is encoded by further DNA sequences in the sample. V gene TRBV7-2 combines with J gene TRBJ1-5; possible D gene TRBD1, 5 bases. Germline V gives CDR1 SGHTA, CDR2 FQGNSA. The CDR3 extends over 14 amino acids. The V gene lost 3 bases and the J gene lost 2 bases, with 8 bases spanning the gap. The CDR3 loop reads CASSLGGGNQPQHF. The CDR3 DNA sequence: TGTGCCAGCAGCTTGGGGGGGGGCAATCAGCCCCAGCATTTT.

The chain uses TRBV7-2 and TRBJ1-2; 12 bases are shared with TRBD1. V was clipped by 5 bases and J by 7 bases; unmatched bases: 11. The V gene's germline CDR1 is SGHTA and CDR2 FQGNSA. The CDR3 loop spans 16 amino acids. In nucleotides, the CDR3 is TGTGCCAGCAGCCCTCAACCGGGACAGGGGGCTTCTGGCTACACCTTC. Protein: CASSPQPGQGASGYTF.

This chain joins TRBV19 and TRBJ1-1, with D perhaps TRBD1 (5 bases). CDR3 length: 14 amino acids. CDR1 is LNHDA and CDR2 is SQIVND in the germline V gene (reference sequence). With 4 bases removed from V and 0 bases from J, the gap between germline ends came to 9 bases. The CDR3 sequence is CASSTGHLNTEAFF. CDR3 sequence (DNA): TGTGCCAGTAGTACCGGACACCTGAACACTGAAGCTTTCTTT.

The V gene is TRBV14, the J gene TRBJ2-2, with D perhaps given as TRBD1 or TRBD2 (5 bases each). Trimming took 4 bases from V and 9 from J, leaving 18 bases between them. Germline V gene data show CDR1 as SGHDN and CDR2 as FVKESK. This CDR3 is built from 15 residues. The CDR3, as DNA: TGTGCCAGCAGCCTCCTGGTAGGGGCGGGCCGGGAGCTGTTTTTT. The encoded protein is CASSLLVGAGRELFF.

The chain has TRBV7-9 and TRBJ2-7; no firm D call. The CDR3 sequence is 13 residues long. From germline, CDR1 is SEHNR and CDR2 FQNEAQ (reference sequence). V dropped 5 bases and J dropped 4 bases, with 12 bases sitting between them. The CDR3 nucleotides are TGTGCCAGCAGCCCATCGACGGTTTACGAGCAGTACTTC. Translating gives CASSPSTVYEQYF.

The rearrangement uses TRBV18 and TRBJ1-1; no clear D. Germline lookup yields CDR1 KGHSH and CDR2 LQKENI. The ends were cut back, 5 bases at V and 5 bases at J, with 21 bases in the middle. CDR3 size: 16 residues. The CDR3 DNA is TGTGCCAGCTCAAAAGGAGGAGAGAGAGATAGGACTGAAGCTTTCTTT. This sequence encodes CASSKGGERDRTEAFF.

The V call is TRBV27, the J call TRBJ1-5; D not resolved. The CDR3 is made up of 14 amino acids. Germline lookup yields CDR1 MNHEY and CDR2 SMNVEV (reference sequence). Between the trimmed V and J ends, which lost 3 bases and 0 bases, there was a span of 6 bases. The CDR3 nucleotides read TGTGCCAGCAGTTTGGCTGTTAGCAATCAGCCCCAGCATTTT. This encodes CASSLAVSNQPQHF.

The J gene is TRBJ2-2, the V gene TRBV5-1; D might be TRBD1 (7 bases). V was trimmed by 7 bases and J by 3 bases, leaving 13 bases between them. Per the germline V gene, CDR1 is SGHRS and CDR2 is YFSETQ. The CDR3 extends over 14 amino acids. The CDR3 region has the DNA TGCGCCAGCGCAGACAGGGAGGACACCGGGGAGCTGTTTTTT. Translating gives CASADREDTGELFF.

With respect to this clone: Other DNA sequences from this sample encode an identical CDR3 as well. This chain connects TRBV5-6 to TRBJ1-3; no definite D call. The V end lost 5 bases, the J end lost 7 bases, and 19 bases lay between the germline ends. The CDR3 loop spans 15 amino acids. From germline, CDR1 is SGHDT and CDR2 YYEEEE. CDR3 DNA sequence: TGTGCCAGCAGTCGGGAGAGACGGGGTGGGAACACCATATATTTT. Residues: CASSRERRGGNTIYF.

CDR3 coding DNA: TGTGCCAGCAGTGAAAACAGGGGGCAACGAGCTTTCTTT. Translation: CASSENRGQRAFF. The rearrangement joins TRBV2 to TRBJ1-1; the match to TRBD1 covers 9 bases. The CDR3 is made up of 13 amino acids. J gave up 10 bases and V 2 bases, and 5 bases lay outside the gene matches. CDR1 is SNHLY and CDR2 is FYNNEI in the germline V gene. Full variable domain (remainder filled in from reference TRBV2 and TRBJ1-1): EPEVTQTPSHQVTQMGQEVILRCVPISNHLYFYWYRQILGQKVEFLVSFYNNEISEKSEIFDDQFSVERPDGSNFTLKIRSTKLEDSAMYFCASSENRGQRAFFGQGTRLTVV.